The 10 T cell receptor beta chains below were found in one sample sequenced in a study of T cell changes during pregnancy in multiple sclerosis. Assay: immunoSEQ multiplex PCR; the TCRdb copy retains only in-frame clones and omits some. The sample holds some 22,000 clones; 85% to 90% are singletons and the top ten take roughly 1%. Source: CD4+ T cells from peripheral blood mononuclear cells, taken in the second trimester of pregnancy. The receptors were sampled from a female donor in good health, enrolled as a control in a pregnancy study.

This clone has a handful of counts. J is TRBJ2-5 and V is TRBV5-1; 7 positions match TRBD2. Germline CDR1 SGHRS, CDR2 YFSETQ. The junction had 2 bases not matched to a gene; V was cut back by 0 bases and J by 3 bases. The CDR3 sequence is 14 residues long. The CDR3 DNA sequence: TGCGCCAGCAGCTTGGCCCGGGAGGAAGAGACCCAGTACTTC. Encoded protein: CASSLAREEETQYF. The entire variable domain, with the rest obtained from reference TRBV5-1 and TRBJ2-5, is as follows: KAGVTQTPRYLIKTRGQQVTLSCSPISGHRSVSWYQQTPGQGLQFLFEYFSETQRNKGNFPGRFSGRQFSNSRSEMNVSTLELGDSALYLCASSLAREEETQYFGPGTRLLVL.

CDR3 loop: CASSETGDYGYTF. CDR3 coding DNA: TGTGCCAGCAGTGAAACCGGGGATTATGGCTACACCTTC. The chain has TRBV6-1 and TRBJ1-2; no definite D call. CDR1 is MNHNS and CDR2 is SASEGT in the germline V gene. CDR3 size: 13 residues. With 2 bases removed from V and 5 bases from J, the gap between germline ends came to 9 bases.

The rearrangement links TRBV4-3 to TRBJ2-2; possible D gene TRBD1, 5 bases. V was trimmed by 1 base and J by 0 bases, leaving 6 bases between them. The CDR3 is made up of 15 amino acids. Looked up from germline, CDR1 is LGHNA and CDR2 is YSLEER. The CDR3, as DNA: TGCGCCAGCAGCCAAGCACAGGCGAACACCGGGGAGCTGTTTTTT. This encodes CASSQAQANTGELFF.

This clone was observed once. CDR3 sequence: CASSRQGGSYEQYF. CDR3 coding DNA: TGTGCCAGCAGCCGCCAGGGGGGCTCCTACGAGCAGTACTTC. The V call is TRBV7-2, the J call TRBJ2-7; D might be TRBD1 (7 bases). Between the trimmed V and J ends, which lost 5 bases and 0 bases, there was a span of 11 bases. Germline values: CDR1 SGHTA, CDR2 FQGNSA. This CDR3 is 14 amino acids long.

V usage is TRBV11-2 and J usage is TRBJ1-2, with no clear D. Germline CDR1 SGHAT, CDR2 FQNNGV. The CDR3 loop spans 15 amino acids. Trimming took 4 bases from V and 6 from J, leaving 18 bases between them. CDR3 nucleotides: TGTGCCAGCAGCTCCATTTCCGGGAACCGTGATGGCTACACCTTC. This codes for CASSSISGNRDGYTF.

The chain carries TRBV5-6 and TRBJ2-1; 8 positions agree with TRBD1. With 3 bases clipped from V and 0 bases from J, the junction kept 5 bases outside the gene matches. Germline-derived CDR1 and CDR2 are SGHDT and YYEEEE. This CDR3 contains 16 residues. The CDR3 region has the DNA TGTGCCAGCAGCTACAGGACAGGGAGCTCCTACAATGAGCAGTTCTTC. Its translation: CASSYRTGSSYNEQFF.

The V and J genes are TRBV7-2 and TRBJ2-7, with TRBD1 matching over 7 bases. Germline V CDR1 and CDR2: SGHTA, FQGNSA. V shed 1 base and J 7 bases; nucleotides not matched to a gene: 10. The CDR3 extends over 15 amino acids. CDR3 in DNA: TGTGCCAGCAGCTTAGGGACAGGACCCACCCTGGAGCAGTACTTC. This translates into CASSLGTGPTLEQYF.

V is TRBV18 and J is TRBJ2-2; 12 bases map to TRBD2. The V segment lost 6 bases and the J segment 0 bases; nucleotides outside the gene matches: 5. Germline CDR1 reads KGHSH; CDR2 reads LQKENI. The CDR3 length is 17 residues. This chain's CDR3 is CASSFTSGGPNTGELFF. The CDR3 DNA reads as TGTGCCAGCTCTTTCACTAGCGGGGGGCCGAACACCGGGGAGCTGTTTTTT.

The rearrangement links TRBV7-2 to TRBJ1-6, with 7 bases lining up with TRBD1. V trimming: 5 bases; J trimming: 9 bases; junction bases outside the gene matches: 13. This CDR3 is 16 amino acids long. Per the germline V gene, CDR1 is SGHTA and CDR2 is FQGNSA. The CDR3 spells CASSPKTGAGGSPLHF. CDR3 DNA: TGTGCCAGCAGCCCAAAGACCGGGGCAGGGGGTTCACCCCTCCACTTT.

V gene TRBV12-5 combines with J gene TRBJ2-5, with TRBD2 identical over 10 bases. Germline CDR1 and CDR2: LGHNT and FRNRAP. Trimming removed 1 base from V and 1 base from J; junction bases left unmatched: 0. The length of the CDR3 is 15 residues. The CDR3 bases are TGTGCTAGTGGTTTGGCTAGCGGGGGCCAAGAGACCCAGTACTTC. This encodes CASGLASGGQETQYF. The full variable domain, in which reference TRBV12-5 and TRBJ2-5 provide the parts outside the CDR3, is DARVTQTPRHKVTEMGQEVTMRCQPILGHNTVFWYRQTMMQGLELLAYFRNRAPLDDSGMPKDRFSAEMPDATLATLKIQPSEPRDSAVYFCASGLASGGQETQYFGPGTRLLVL.